The following is a TCR beta chain sequence with its context. Its specificity is unknown. cDNA serving as the sequencing template came from extracted, reverse transcribed RNA. Sequencing was performed with immunoSEQ multiplex PCR; in TCRdb, only in-frame clones are kept and a portion is missing. The sample shows over 110,000 clones, roughly half of them seen only once. These data come from a study of CD8+ T cells in alopecia areata. V shed 7 bases, J shed 5 bases, and the junction held 4 bases outside the gene matches. Germline CDR1 reads SQVTM; CDR2 reads ANQGSEA. The CDR3 length is 11 residues. Study-level findings and limits: Tissue-resident alphabeta T cells belonging to normal skin likewise get sequenced within scalp specimens. Patients shared TCRs less clearly than mice did, possibly for HLA-related reasons.

Those with alopecia areata gave lesional scalp punch biopsies and peripheral blood. The sequence was obtained from a human donor with alopecia areata. The V gene is TRBV29-1, the J gene TRBJ2-5; 7 bases align to TRBD1. The input for sequencing was CD4+ T cells sorted from blood, taken at week 0. The DNA of the CDR3 is TGCAGCGCCCACAGGGGTGAGACCCAGTACTTC. Protein: CSAHRGETQYF.